This T cell receptor beta chain stems from a study of OX40 agonist ivuxolimab in advanced cancers. Generated by immunoSEQ multiplex PCR, the TCRdb table keeps only in-frame clones and is missing some. The data contain under 85,000 clones, 84% of them singletons. Germline V lookup: CDR1 SGHRS, CDR2 YFSETQ. The germline V and J ends were trimmed by 0 bases and 6 bases, with 17 bases remaining between them. The CDR3 runs 16 residues. Here the sequenced sample was CD4+ or CD8+ T cells sorted from blood, taken in a trial of the OX40 agonist ivuxolimab. V is TRBV5-1 and J is TRBJ2-3; D gene uncertain. This receptor was identified in an adult with an advanced solid tumor such as melanoma, head and neck, liver or kidney cancer. CDR3 in amino acids: CASSLETWESPDTQYF. CDR3 nucleotide sequence: TGCGCCAGCAGCTTGGAAACGTGGGAATCCCCGGATACGCAGTATTTT.